What follows are 32 T cell receptor beta chains derived from one specimen sequenced in a study of response to subunit inactivated influenza vaccine. TCRdb itself ran the RT-PCR reads through MiXCR, one entry per CDR3 protein. This table has roughly 780,000 distinct CDR3 sequences, about a fifth appearing once. The sequenced sample was PBMCs from blood, obtained 5 days after vaccination. Every receptor here comes from a man aged 50 or older who received an inactivated influenza vaccine.

As regards this clonotype: Relative to the germline gene, one junction end is altered; a read error may explain this. This chain uses TRBV27 with TRBJ2-1; D remains ambiguous. The germline V gene encodes CDR1 MNHEY and CDR2 SMNVEV (reference sequence). This CDR3 region has 13 residues. The CDR3 spells CASSPDSYNEQSF. The CDR3 nucleotides are TGTGCCAGCAGTCCTGACTCGTACAATGAGCAGTCCTTC.

This rearrangement joins TRBV10-3 to TRBJ2-5; possibly TRBD2 for D (6 bases). Trimming removed 8 bases from V and 6 bases from J, with 13 bases in between. Germline V gene data show CDR1 as ENHRY and CDR2 as SYGVKD. The CDR3 runs 12 residues. CDR3 nucleotides: TGTGCCATCGCGGGGAGTGGGCAGACCCAGTACTTC. This codes for CAIAGSGQTQYF.

This clonotype has a handful of counts. This sequence joins TRBV5-1 and TRBJ2-3, with TRBD1 as a possible D gene (5 bases). Between the trimmed V and J ends, which lost 7 bases and 2 bases, there was a span of 5 bases. The CDR3 sequence is 11 residues long. From germline, CDR1 is SGHRS and CDR2 YFSETQ. CDR3 coding DNA: TGCGCCAGCGGGGCCACAGATACGCAGTATTTT. Encoded protein: CASGATDTQYF.

The V gene is TRBV18, the J gene TRBJ1-1, with unresolved D. CDR3 length: 12 amino acids. Germline V gives CDR1 KGHSH, CDR2 LQKENI. Trimming removed 0 bases from V and 4 bases from J, with 3 bases in between. This CDR3 reads CASSPPTTEAFF. DNA of the CDR3: TGTGCCAGCTCACCACCGACCACTGAAGCTTTCTTT.

The sample holds one count of this clonotype. The J gene is TRBJ1-1, the V gene TRBV19; D may be TRBD1 (5 bases). Germline assignment: CDR1 LNHDA and CDR2 SQIVND (reference sequence). The CDR3 has 15 residues. Between the trimmed V and J ends, which lost 4 bases and 4 bases, there was a span of 16 bases. CDR3 region: CASSTNRPSGTEAFF. The CDR3 coding sequence is TGTGCCAGTAGTACGAACAGGCCTTCAGGCACTGAAGCTTTCTTT.

The chain has TRBV6-4 and TRBJ2-3, with D perhaps given as TRBD1 or TRBD2 (6 bases each). CDR3 length equals 15 residues. The V gene lost 4 bases and the J gene lost 4 bases, with 15 bases spanning the gap. The V gene's germline CDR1 is MRHNA and CDR2 SNTAGT. The CDR3 protein is CASSVEGELSDTQYF. In DNA form, the CDR3 reads TGTGCCAGCAGTGTGGAGGGGGAACTCTCAGATACGCAGTATTTT.

The DNA of the CDR3 is TGCAGTGCTAGACGGGGGCAGGGAAGTCAGCCCCAGCATTTT. Amino acids: CSARRGQGSQPQHF. V gene TRBV20-1 combines with J gene TRBJ1-5; tentatively, D is TRBD1 (6 bases). The CDR3 contains 14 residues. Trimming shortened V by 2 bases and J by 6 bases, and 14 bases separated the two germline ends. Germline V gives CDR1 DFQATT, CDR2 SNEGSKA (reference sequence).

The V and J genes are TRBV20-1 and TRBJ2-7; the match to TRBD1 covers 9 bases. The J segment lost 0 bases and the V segment lost 5 bases, leaving 5 bases of the junction unmatched. This CDR3 spans 14 amino acids. Germline values: CDR1 DFQATT, CDR2 SNEGSKA (reference sequence). As DNA, the CDR3 is TGCAGTGCTGAACCGGGACAGGGCTCCTACGAGCAGTACTTC. Protein: CSAEPGQGSYEQYF.

The chain is built from TRBV29-1 and TRBJ2-1; D not resolved. Trimming pared 3 bases from V and 14 bases from J, leaving 11 bases between. The CDR3 sequence is 10 residues long. CDR1 is SQVTM and CDR2 is ANQGSEA in the germline V gene. The CDR3 loop is CSVDLGREFF. For the CDR3, the DNA is TGCAGCGTTGATCTCGGAAGGGAGTTCTTC.

This clonotype was counted many times. The CDR3 nucleotides read TGTGCCAGCAGCCGCCGGGACAGGGGGAACACTGAAGCTTTCTTT. This translates into CASSRRDRGNTEAFF. The chain carries TRBV6-1 and TRBJ1-1, with 10 positions matching TRBD1. V was pared by 6 bases and J by 1 base, with 5 bases of the junction left unmatched. Germline CDR1 and CDR2: MNHNS and SASEGT. The CDR3 loop spans 15 amino acids.

A few counts support this clonotype. The V and J genes are TRBV12-3 or TRBV12-4 and TRBJ2-3; weak D call: TRBD1 (6 bases). The CDR3 totals 14 residues. The V gene lost 3 bases and the J gene lost 3 bases, with 10 bases spanning the gap. In DNA form, the CDR3 reads TGTGCCAGCAGTTTTTGGGGGCAGACAGATACGCAGTATTTT. Amino acid sequence: CASSFWGQTDTQYF.

This clonotype has a count of ten or more. This chain joins TRBV29-1 and TRBJ2-3; 9 positions agree with TRBD2. CDR3 length: 16 residues. Looked up from germline, CDR1 is SQVTM and CDR2 is ANQGSEA. V lost 0 bases to trimming and J lost 1 base; unmatched junction nucleotides: 5. The CDR3, as DNA: TGCAGCGTTGAAGAACTAGCGGGCGTCGGCACAGATACGCAGTATTTT. Translating gives CSVEELAGVGTDTQYF.

CDR3 in DNA: TGCAGTGCAAGGACTAGCGGGTTCTACAATGAGCAGTTCTTC. Protein sequence: CSARTSGFYNEQFF. The genes are TRBV20-1 and TRBJ2-1, with 11 positions matching TRBD2. CDR1 is DFQATT, CDR2 SNEGSKA, per germline (reference sequence). V was clipped by 6 bases and J by 3 bases; unmatched bases: 4. This CDR3 has 14 amino acids.

This clonotype showed up many times. The chain has TRBV20-1 and TRBJ2-3; D call uncertain. The germline CDR1 and CDR2 sequences are DFQATT and SNEGSKA (reference sequence). Trimming left V 5 bases short and J 4 bases short, with 7 bases between. This CDR3 has 11 amino acids. The CDR3 loop reads CSARPADTQYF. Written as DNA, the CDR3 is TGCAGTGCTCGGCCCGCAGATACGCAGTATTTT.

The genes are TRBV6-5 and TRBJ1-2; D unresolved. The V end was cut by 2 bases, the J end by 2 bases, with 9 bases between. Germline V gene lookup returns CDR1 MNHEY and CDR2 SVGAGI. The CDR3 is 14 residues long. The CDR3 DNA is TGTGCCAGCAGTTACCTCTCCGAAAACTATGGCTACACCTTC. Protein sequence: CASSYLSENYGYTF.

The J gene is TRBJ2-7, the V gene TRBV4-3; D is uncertain. This CDR3 spans 16 amino acids. Germline CDR1 and CDR2: LGHNA and YSLEER. V was pared by 4 bases and J by 2 bases, with 18 bases between. The CDR3 reads CASSPAIGPIAYEQYF. The CDR3 DNA follows: TGCGCCAGCAGCCCCGCTATTGGGCCCATTGCCTACGAGCAGTACTTC.

This sequence joins TRBV10-2 and TRBJ2-2, with 15 bases identical to TRBD2. There are 19 residues in the CDR3. Trimming at V came to 7 bases and at J to 4 bases, leaving 13 bases not matched to a gene. Germline CDR1 and CDR2: WSHSY and SAAADI. In nucleotides, the CDR3 is TGCGCCAGCACCCCCGGACTAGCGGGGGGGGAAGGCTTCACCGGGGAGCTGTTTTTT. It translates to CASTPGLAGGEGFTGELFF.

V usage is TRBV12-3 or TRBV12-4 and J usage is TRBJ2-5; D is perhaps TRBD1 (6 bases). The CDR3 extends over 15 amino acids. V shed 6 bases and J shed 1 base, with 15 bases lying between them. CDR3 bases: TGTGCCAGCAGCCCTGTGGGGGCGGCCCAAGAGACCCAGTACTTC. This codes for CASSPVGAAQETQYF.

The CDR3 DNA sequence: TGTGCCAGCAGTTTATTCGGTCGCACTGAAGCTTTCTTT. As protein: CASSLFGRTEAFF. The chain carries TRBV27 and TRBJ1-1; D call uncertain. The CDR3 consists of 13 residues. The germline gives CDR1 MNHEY, CDR2 SMNVEV (reference sequence). The V gene lost 1 base and the J gene lost 4 bases, with 7 bases spanning the gap.

The chain employs TRBV20-1 and TRBJ1-1; 9 bases match TRBD1. The V segment lost 0 bases and the J segment 7 bases; nucleotides outside the gene matches: 3. Per germline, CDR1 DFQATT and CDR2 SNEGSKA (reference sequence). The CDR3 runs to 13 residues. The CDR3 loop reads CSARDPTGGEAFF. CDR3 nucleotide sequence: TGCAGTGCTAGAGATCCGACAGGGGGTGAAGCTTTCTTT.

V is TRBV7-2 and J is TRBJ2-7; 7 positions agree with TRBD2. V lost 3 bases, J lost 4 bases, and 6 bases stayed unmatched. The CDR3 loop spans 14 amino acids. Germline-derived CDR1 and CDR2 are SGHTA and FQGNSA. The CDR3 sequence is CASSFGTTIYEQYF. Written as DNA, the CDR3 is TGTGCCAGCAGCTTCGGGACTACCATTTACGAGCAGTACTTC.

This chain links TRBV7-2 with TRBJ2-1; no clear D. V was shortened by 5 bases and J by 9 bases, with 14 bases between the two germline ends. The germline CDR1 and CDR2 sequences are SGHTA and FQGNSA. The CDR3 contains 13 residues. The CDR3 loop is CASSPQSGPEQFF. CDR3 DNA sequence: TGTGCCAGCAGCCCCCAGTCAGGTCCTGAGCAGTTCTTC. The full variable domain, in which reference TRBV7-2 and TRBJ2-1 provide the parts outside the CDR3, is GAGVSQSPSNKVTEKGKDVELRCDPISGHTALYWYRQSLGQGLEFLIYFQGNSAPDKSGLPSDRFSAERTGGSVSTLTIQRTQQEDSAVYLCASSPQSGPEQFFGPGTRLTVL.

This clonotype was counted at least ten times. V and J are TRBV6-1 and TRBJ2-7; 9 positions match TRBD1. J was trimmed by 3 bases and V by 6 bases; bases with no gene match: 3. The length of the CDR3 is 13 residues. Germline V gene data show CDR1 as MNHNS and CDR2 as SASEGT. The CDR3 here is CASRGTGSYEQYF. The DNA of the CDR3 is TGTGCCAGCAGAGGGACAGGGAGCTACGAGCAGTACTTC.

This chain connects TRBV4-3 to TRBJ2-5; the D call may be TRBD1 or TRBD2 (5 bases each). Germline CDR1 and CDR2: LGHNA and YSLEER. CDR3 length equals 18 residues. V gave up 7 bases and J gave up 0 bases, with 24 bases separating them. The CDR3 DNA is TGCGCCAGCAACCTTCAGTCCGGTGGGGGAAAGTACCAAGAGACCCAGTACTTC. It specifies CASNLQSGGGKYQETQYF.

A few counts support this clonotype. The chain is built from TRBV18 and TRBJ2-3; D gene ambiguous. Trimming cost V 3 bases and J 2 bases, with 18 bases left between them. Germline CDR1 KGHSH, CDR2 LQKENI. This CDR3 is 17 amino acids long. This CDR3 is CASSPAMAGTITDTQYF. In nucleotides, the CDR3 is TGTGCCAGCTCACCGGCCATGGCAGGAACAATCACAGATACGCAGTATTTT.

This clonotype was counted only a few times. V is TRBV25-1 and J is TRBJ1-2; D is undetermined. The germline CDR1 and CDR2 sequences are MGHDK and SYGVNS. V gave up 3 bases and J gave up 8 bases, with 13 bases separating them. The CDR3 covers 13 residues. CDR3 DNA sequence: TGTGCCAGCAGTGAGCAGATAGGTGAGGGCTACACCTTC. Protein sequence: CASSEQIGEGYTF.

The rearrangement uses TRBV20-1 and TRBJ2-3, with TRBD1 matching over 9 bases. Trimming at V came to 6 bases and at J to 0 bases, leaving 4 bases not matched to a gene. The CDR3 consists of 14 residues. Germline V CDR1 and CDR2: DFQATT, SNEGSKA (reference sequence). For the CDR3, the DNA is TGCAGTGCATTGGGGACAGGGAGCACAGATACGCAGTATTTT. Its protein is CSALGTGSTDTQYF.

Here the CDR3 reads CASSDLTGELFF. For the CDR3, the DNA is TGTGCCAGCAGCGACCTGACCGGGGAGCTGTTTTTT. This chain joins TRBV9 and TRBJ2-2; D is unresolved. Germline values: CDR1 SGDLS, CDR2 YYNGEE. V was trimmed by 3 bases and J by 5 bases, leaving 5 bases between them. This CDR3 has 12 residues.

This chain links TRBV6-5 with TRBJ2-3, with a tentative D call TRBD2 (5 bases). Germline values: CDR1 MNHEY, CDR2 SVGAGI. V lost 2 bases to trimming and J lost 3 bases, with 12 bases between them. The length of the CDR3 is 15 residues. CDR3 nucleotides: TGTGCCAGCAGTTACGAGGGCAGAACAACAGATACGCAGTATTTT. This codes for CASSYEGRTTDTQYF.

This clonotype came up a few times. This sequence joins TRBV5-1 and TRBJ2-7; weak D call: TRBD1 (5 bases). This CDR3 is 16 amino acids long. From germline, CDR1 is SGHRS and CDR2 YFSETQ. V dropped 0 bases and J dropped 6 bases, with 19 bases sitting between them. CDR3: CASSLARNGRVSEQYF. CDR3 DNA sequence: TGCGCCAGCAGCTTGGCGAGAAACGGCAGGGTATCCGAGCAGTACTTC.

A few counts support this clonotype. The chain joins TRBV10-3 to TRBJ2-3, with 14 nucleotides matching TRBD2. CDR3 size: 18 residues. The V and J ends lost 4 bases and 0 bases, in that order; junction bases with no gene match: 6. CDR1 and CDR2 from the germline V gene are ENHRY and SYGVKD. This chain's CDR3 is CAISGWTSGRPSTDTQYF. The CDR3, as DNA: TGTGCCATCAGTGGGTGGACTAGCGGGAGGCCTAGCACAGATACGCAGTATTTT.

The genes are TRBV12-3 or TRBV12-4 and TRBJ2-5, with D tentatively TRBD1 or TRBD2 (5 bases each). The CDR3 is made up of 14 amino acids. Trimming cost V 3 bases and J 7 bases, with 15 bases left between them. The CDR3 DNA is TGTGCCAGCAGTTTTAGAAACGGGGACGGGACCCAGTACTTC. Its protein is CASSFRNGDGTQYF.